The 19 T cell receptor beta chains listed next were all sequenced from one sample in a study of blood T cell repertoires in COVID-19 (dated by TCRdb to the early 2020s). The library relied on the immunoSEQ multiplex PCR assay. The table was pulled from immuneACCESS by TCRdb, which kept in-frame rearrangements only. Such tables lose some clones; where checked, under half of the loss comes from unresolved V genes, and the rest has no known cause. The sample contains approximately 200,000 clones, 94% of them found a single time. In total, the top ten clones hold 0.6% to 0.8% of the sample. Sequencing was performed on peripheral blood. Receptors originate from a man aged 25-40 years with COVID-19, enrolled during active disease.

The J gene is TRBJ1-1, the V gene TRBV3-1 (or the pseudogene TRBV3-2); tentatively, D is TRBD1 (6 bases). Trimming took 1 base from V and 3 from J, leaving 9 bases between them. The CDR3 has 14 residues. Germline V CDR1 and CDR2: LGHDT, YNNKEL (reference sequence). CDR3 sequence reads: CASSQVGGYTEAFF. DNA for the CDR3: TGTGCCAGCAGCCAAGTAGGGGGTTACACTGAAGCTTTCTTT.

This chain uses TRBV9 with TRBJ1-2, with TRBD1 matching 9 bases. CDR3 length equals 14 residues. Germline loops: CDR1 SGDLS, CDR2 YYNGEE. Trimming cost V 4 bases and J 8 bases; bases outside gene matches: 9. The CDR3 protein is CASSTGQGPRGYTF. CDR3 bases: TGTGCCAGCAGCACCGGACAGGGGCCGAGAGGCTACACCTTC.

V gene TRBV4-1 combines with J gene TRBJ2-5; weak D call: TRBD2 (7 bases). V lost 4 bases and J lost 5, with 17 bases in between. This CDR3 is built from 15 residues. Germline CDR1 MGHRA, CDR2 YSYEKL. The CDR3 sequence is CASSPKGGPIETQYF. The CDR3, as DNA: TGCGCCAGCAGCCCGAAGGGGGGGCCTATCGAGACCCAGTACTTC.

The V and J genes are TRBV5-4 and TRBJ2-5; 7 nucleotides agree with TRBD2. The CDR3 has 15 residues. The ends lost 3 bases at V and 7 bases at J; junction bases unmatched: 12. Germline V gives CDR1 SGHNT, CDR2 YYREEE (reference sequence). The CDR3 sequence is CASSYAGGLKGTQYF. The CDR3 bases are TGTGCCAGCAGCTACGCCGGGGGACTAAAAGGGACCCAGTACTTC.

The chain joins TRBV6-5 to TRBJ1-5; D gene uncertain. V lost 5 bases to trimming and J lost 7 bases, with 15 bases between them. The CDR3 extends over 14 amino acids. Germline values: CDR1 MNHEY, CDR2 SVGAGI. This CDR3 is CASSLDISGQPQHF. CDR3 in DNA: TGTGCCAGCAGTCTCGACATTTCAGGACAGCCCCAGCATTTT.

This sequence joins TRBV2 and TRBJ1-1, with 8 bases aligning to TRBD1. With V trimmed by 6 bases and J by 4 bases, 4 bases remained unmatched. The germline gives CDR1 SNHLY, CDR2 FYNNEI. The CDR3 has 13 amino acids. CDR3 residues: CASSQTGVTEAFF. The CDR3 nucleotides are TGTGCCAGCAGCCAGACAGGGGTCACTGAAGCTTTCTTT.

The chain carries TRBV14 and TRBJ1-2; 7 bases map to TRBD1. The V and J ends lost 1 base and 5 bases, in that order; junction bases with no gene match: 19. The CDR3 loop spans 19 amino acids. Germline V lookup: CDR1 SGHDN, CDR2 FVKESK. Written as DNA, the CDR3 is TGTGCCAGCAGCCAAGGGATGAACCGGGACAGAGACACCGATTATGGCTACACCTTC. Its protein is CASSQGMNRDRDTDYGYTF.

The CDR3 protein is CASSLGPRGEETQYF. CDR3 in DNA: TGTGCCAGCAGCTTGGGGCCCAGGGGGGAAGAGACCCAGTACTTC. The genes are TRBV5-4 and TRBJ2-5, with D possibly TRBD1 on 7 matching bases. The V gene's germline CDR1 is SGHNT and CDR2 YYREEE (reference sequence). V was trimmed by 0 bases and J by 3 bases, leaving 12 bases between them. The CDR3 runs 15 residues.

This sequence joins TRBV19 and TRBJ2-1; D is uncertain. Germline assignment: CDR1 LNHDA and CDR2 SQIVND (reference sequence). CDR3 length: 13 amino acids. The CDR3 DNA is TGTAGTGAGCACGTGCGGAACTACAATGAGCAGTTCTTC. As protein: CSEHVRNYNEQFF.

This chain links TRBV5-1 with TRBJ2-1; TRBD2 agrees at 11 bases. V shed 4 bases and J 7 bases; nucleotides not matched to a gene: 16. The CDR3 length is 18 residues. Germline V gene data show CDR1 as SGHRS and CDR2 as YFSETQ. The CDR3 region has the DNA TGCGCCAGCAGCCCTAGACTAGCGGGGTTGCGGTACTTGAATGAGCAGTTCTTC. Its protein is CASSPRLAGLRYLNEQFF.

The rearrangement links TRBV2 to TRBJ2-7, with TRBD2 matching 8 bases. Germline loops: CDR1 SNHLY, CDR2 FYNNEI. J was trimmed by 5 bases and V by 7 bases; bases with no gene match: 10. The CDR3 is made up of 14 amino acids. CDR3 amino acids: CASTHPGGPNEQYF. In DNA, the CDR3 is TGTGCCAGCACCCACCCGGGGGGGCCTAACGAGCAGTACTTC.

As concerns this clone: This same CDR3 is encoded by further DNA sequences in the sample. The V gene is TRBV7-2, the J gene TRBJ2-7; 7 nucleotides line up with TRBD1. The V gene's germline CDR1 is SGHTA and CDR2 FQGNSA. J gave up 3 bases and V 4 bases, and 3 bases lay outside the gene matches. The CDR3 totals 13 residues. The CDR3 DNA reads TGTGCCAGCAGCTCCAGGACAGGCTACGAGCAGTACTTC. Its protein is CASSSRTGYEQYF.

The chain carries TRBV7-9 and TRBJ1-5, with a tentative D call TRBD1 (5 bases). The germline V gene encodes CDR1 SEHNR and CDR2 FQNEAQ (reference sequence). There are 14 residues in the CDR3. V lost 3 bases, J lost 3 bases, and 9 bases lay in between. Here the CDR3 DNA reads TGTGCCAGCAGCTTCTCAGGGATCAATCAGCCCCAGCATTTT. Residues: CASSFSGINQPQHF. Using reference TRBV7-9 and TRBJ1-5 for the parts outside the CDR3, the full variable domain is DTGVSQNPRHKITKRGQNVTFRCDPISEHNRLYWYRQTLGQGPEFLTYFQNEAQLEKSRLLSDRFSAERPKGSFSTLEIQRTEQGDSAMYLCASSFSGINQPQHFGDGTRLSIL.

The V gene is TRBV4-1, the J gene TRBJ2-6; perhaps TRBD1 as D (5 bases). Trimming took off 0 bases at V and 3 bases at J, with 12 bases between the two ends. Germline CDR1 MGHRA, CDR2 YSYEKL. The CDR3 runs 17 residues. CDR3 DNA: TGCGCCAGCAGCCAAGATCAAAGGGGCGGTGGGGCCAACGTCCTGACTTTC. It is translated as CASSQDQRGGGANVLTF.

Relative to its sample, this clone is medium-sized. The chain recombines TRBV7-3 with TRBJ1-1; D possibly corresponds to TRBD1 (5 bases). Trimming took 2 bases from V and 4 from J, leaving 11 bases between them. The CDR3 spans 14 residues. The germline gives CDR1 SGHTA, CDR2 FQGTGA. The DNA for the CDR3 is TGTGCCAGCAGCTTAGCAGGGCCCAGCACTGAAGCTTTCTTT. Translation gives CASSLAGPSTEAFF. Full variable domain (remainder filled in from reference TRBV7-3 and TRBJ1-1): GAGVSQTPSNKVTEKGKYVELRCDPISGHTALYWYRQSLGQGPEFLIYFQGTGAADDSGLPNDRFFAVRPEGSVSTLKIQRTERGDSAVYLCASSLAGPSTEAFFGQGTRLTVV.

The chain uses TRBV6-5 and TRBJ1-2; 9 nucleotides agree with TRBD1. This CDR3 region has 14 residues. Germline V gene sequence: CDR1 MNHEY, CDR2 SVGAGI. The ends lost 6 bases at V and 8 bases at J; junction bases unmatched: 10. The CDR3 coding sequence is TGTGCCAGCAGCTCACAGGGGGCTCTTCGGGGCTACACCTTC. This encodes CASSSQGALRGYTF.

The V gene is TRBV6-1, the J gene TRBJ2-7; D gene unclear. This CDR3 has 12 amino acids. Per the germline V gene, CDR1 is MNHNS and CDR2 is SASEGT. V was trimmed by 2 bases and J by 4 bases, leaving 6 bases between them. For the CDR3, the DNA is TGTGCCAGCAGTGAAAGAGGATACGAGCAGTACTTC. This gives the protein CASSERGYEQYF.

This clone was seen once. V usage is TRBV3-1 (or the pseudogene TRBV3-2) and J usage is TRBJ2-5, with 9 positions matching TRBD2. Germline V gives CDR1 LGHDT, CDR2 YNNKEL (reference sequence). J gave up 2 bases and V 4 bases, and 5 bases lay outside the gene matches. The CDR3 contains 15 residues. CDR3 residues: CASSPYSGGQETQYF. CDR3 sequence (DNA): TGTGCCAGCAGCCCGTATAGCGGGGGACAAGAGACCCAGTACTTC.

The V gene is TRBV4-1, the J gene TRBJ1-5, with D tentatively TRBD1 (5 bases). V lost 5 bases and J lost 9, with 23 bases in between. Germline CDR1 MGHRA, CDR2 YSYEKL. The CDR3 covers 16 residues. In nucleotides, the CDR3 is TGCGCCAGCAGCACACGATCCCAAGGGGCCCATAGGCCCCAGCATTTT. Protein sequence: CASSTRSQGAHRPQHF.